The clone carrying this TCR beta chain was counted many times. Its antigen is undetermined. This specimen comes from a study of blood T cells in healthy people across ages. Healthy Russian Caucasian donors spanned ages about 6 to 100 years. Study observations and caveats: The authors considered diversity estimates from one million T cells to be underestimates. Strong correlation existed between TCR beta diversity and naive T cell percentage. Donor CMV status was unknown, possibly confounding expanded clonotype changes.

Deletions cut 4 bases from V and 5 bases from J, with 6 bases between. Germline loops: CDR1 SQVTM, CDR2 ANQGSEA. The CDR3 loop spans 11 amino acids. For the second PCR, which ran for roughly 6 to 12 cycles, a sample-barcoded 5' primer and a J-beta primer mix were used. In TCRdb, the 5' RACE reads were re-called with MiXCR into one record per CDR3 protein. The table records around 2 million distinct CDR3 sequences, about two fifths of them present only once. The clonotype comes from a human donor in good health. This sequence joins TRBV29-1 and TRBJ2-4; D is unresolved. The sequencing sample was made of blood. The CDR3 loop is CSVVWENIQYF. CDR3 nucleotide sequence: TGCAGCGTTGTTTGGGAAAACATTCAGTACTTC. The whole variable domain, filled in from reference TRBV29-1 and TRBJ2-4, reads SAVISQKPSRDICQRGTSLTIQCQVDSQVTMMFWYRQQPGQSLTLIATANQGSEATYESGFVIDKFPISRPNLTFSTLTVSNMSPEDSSIYLCSVVWENIQYFGAGTRLSVL.